This T cell receptor (beta chain) was obtained from a study of cytomegalovirus exposure and HLA in healthy donors. Sequencing was performed with immunoSEQ multiplex PCR; in TCRdb, only in-frame clones are kept and a portion is missing. The table includes some 60,000 clones, 90% to 96% detected once. Germline values: CDR1 SGHTA, CDR2 FQGTGA. Trimming left V 1 base short and J 0 bases short, with 20 bases between. The length of the CDR3 is 19 residues. This chain uses TRBV7-3 with TRBJ2-3; maybe TRBD2 (6 bases). Material: PBMCs. This TCR was recovered from a young man in good health and CMV-seronegative. The CDR3 DNA is TGTGCCAGCAGCTTAAGGTGGGCGGGAAGTTGGTCTAGCACAGATACGCAGTATTTT. Protein product: CASSLRWAGSWSSTDTQYF.